Reported below is one T cell receptor beta chain. This clone was seen just once. Its antigen remains undetermined. Qualities for individual bases were not recorded, and no much larger clone is one base off. The data originate from a study of shared clonotypes between healthy human individuals (dated by TCRdb to the early 2020s). General notes on the study: The cohort included three men and a couple of women between 18 and 49 years of age. To increase sequencing depth and limit assay-specific biases, different laboratories used diverse techniques to prepare libraries and sequence TCR repertoires. For each donor, CD4 naive and CD4 memory were each run on three plates, CD8 naive on two plates, and CD8 memory on one plate. Between about 0.8 and 9.5 billion PBMCs per donor were obtained by leukapheresis. To estimate repertoire size and how much clonotype sharing occurs between individuals, the study deeply sequenced the blood TCR repertoires of 4 to 6 healthy adults.

CD8 naive samples consisted of CD45RO-negative cells that were positively selected for CCR7, yielding a CD45RA+CCR7+ population without TemRA cells. The donors were healthy, HIV-negative adults with no recently reported acute infections or vaccinations. Only Caucasian adults living in Nashville, Tennessee, USA were represented among the donors. After blood collection by leukapheresis, PBMCs were isolated using Ficoll-Histopaque density gradient centrifugation and then cryopreserved in the vapor phase of liquid nitrogen. Analytical flow cytometry was used to check the purity and quantity of every magnetically sorted T cell population. Genomic DNA was isolated from every sorted fraction and measured by UV absorbance on a Nanodrop 2000c. The paper as a whole reports these results and caveats: Rarefaction of sorted-subset datasets indicated incomplete sequencing despite the large sequencing depth. Clonotypes shared by all four sorted-subset donors showed higher generation probabilities than non-shared clonotypes. Pairwise subsampling indicated that sequencing depth was expected to affect the degree of clonotype sharing among donors. About 4.5% of naive CD4, 3.5% of naive CD8, 2.3% of memory CD4, and about 0.4% of memory CD8 clonotypes were shared across several donors. Sampling was restricted to blood, and TCR repertoires in tissues likely differ from the TCR repertoires found in blood. Naive subsets generally had larger estimated clonotype richness than memory subsets. Because the study included only a small number of donors, the genetic and exposure-history diversity represented was limited.

Taken from the germline V gene, the CDR1 and CDR2 loops are MNHEY and SVGAGI. V lost 0 bases and J lost 1 base; the stretch between them is 6 bases long. The CDR3 numbers 14 residues from cysteine through phenylalanine. The CDR3 DNA has 42 bases and is translated from base 1. Using the deep immunoSEQ assay, multiplex PCR amplified TCR CDR3 regions from genomic DNA. Genomic DNA extracted from each cell subset was distributed evenly over all wells of several immunoSEQ 96-well plates, and each plate served as one replicate. For sorted subsets, approximately 190 ng of genomic DNA, equivalent to some 30,000 T cell genomes, went into each replicate PCR. Purified libraries were quantified with a Qubit 3.0 fluorometer, sized on a Bioanalyzer 2100, and re-quantified with the KAPA Library Quantification kit. Every immunoSEQ 96-well plate was sequenced on a separate single-read 150-cycle Illumina NextSeq 550 flow cell. On the authors' methods: The immunoSEQ output contained only junctional sequences without quality scores, so filtering could not match that applied to full-length reads. Sequences were annotated with PyIR, a Python wrapper for IgBLAST v1.9, using IMGT germline references to assign V/J genes and CDR3. Any read was removed if the V/J assignment was weak (E-value above 1e-6), the CDR3 was missing, or the read contained stop codons, out-of-frame junctions, or ambiguous translated residues. A V3J clonotype was defined by an identical inferred V gene, J gene, and CDR3 amino acid sequence. To compute the percentage overlap between repertoires, the number of shared unique clonotypes was divided by the size of the smaller repertoire. RTK rarefaction, the Chao1 estimator, and Recon v2.1 estimates of unobserved clonotypes were used to assess repertoire richness. For all TCRbeta clonotypes obtained by the gDNA method from four donors, generation probabilities were computed with OLGA. Imported from immuneACCESS, the table was reduced by TCRdb to in-frame sequences with V and J called. These copies leave out some clones; in studies compared against another copy, an unresolved V gene accounts for under half, and the cause of the remainder is not known. Clone size and the V and J calls come from that table; the DNA yielded D and trimming. The sample table holds around 620,000 clones, of which approximately 95% were seen once. The top ten constitute 0.095% to 0.14% of the sample.

The source of this sequence is a woman in her twenties or thirties in good health. Sequencing was performed on naive CD8+ T cells sorted from blood. The sample's cell subset or site label, decoded: CD45RA+CCR7+. The V and J genes are TRBV6-5 and TRBJ2-5, with an unclear D gene assignment. The nucleotide sequence is given as TGTGCCAGCAGTTACTCGGCTAGCCAAGAGACCCAGTACTTC. Its protein is CASSYSASQETQYF.